This entry features one T cell receptor beta chain sequence. Its antigen is as yet unknown. This entry belongs to a study of cytomegalovirus exposure and HLA in healthy donors. The germline gives CDR1 SEHNR, CDR2 FQNEAQ (reference sequence). V was pared by 0 bases and J by 9 bases, with 8 bases of the junction left unmatched. This CDR3 has 15 amino acids. General study findings and limits: Despite most TCR sequences being rare, some public TCRs occurred in many donors. The study designated about 180 TCR beta chains cytomegalovirus-associated.

PCR primers comprised 60 Vbeta and 13 Jbeta primers. Using immunoSEQ multiplex PCR, the repertoire was profiled, and TCRdb retains in-frame clones only, with some absent. The sample has fewer than 250,000 clones, almost 80% seen once. This sequence joins TRBV7-9 and TRBJ2-1; the match to TRBD1 covers 7 bases. The receptor was isolated from a man aged 18 to 30 in good health and CMV-seronegative. The sequenced sample was PBMCs. CDR3 in amino acids: CASSLAGGGLPEQFF. CDR3 bases: TGTGCCAGCAGCTTAGCAGGGGGCGGTCTTCCTGAGCAGTTCTTC.